The rows below give T cell receptor beta chains drawn from one sample of a study of shared clonotypes between healthy human individuals. Libraries were prepared by immunoSEQ multiplex PCR; TCRdb keeps only in-frame clonotypes and omits some of them. The sample carries 1,400,000 or so clones, approximately 98.5% recorded once. Material: naive CD4+ T cells sorted from blood. These receptor sequences come from a man aged 25 to 40 in good health. CDR3s include the opening cysteine and the closing phenylalanine or tryptophan. D genes are given only for firm matches. Size tells how often a clone was seen (once, few, many) or the class of an expanded clone, and some rows leave it out.

>TRBV7-3|.|.|TRBJ2-1
CASSSRTNNEQFF
>TRBV7-9|.|TRBD1|TRBJ2-7
CASSHGGTGRYEQYF
>TRBV29-1|.|.|TRBJ2-7
CSGTGPPSYEQYF
>TRBV9|.|TRBD2|TRBJ2-1
CASSVGIAGDHNEQFF
>TRBV10-3|.|TRBD2|TRBJ2-7
CAISETSGSYEQYF
>TRBV6-1|.|.|TRBJ2-3
CASREGQGIPSRTPQYF
>TRBV6-4|.|TRBD2|TRBJ2-1
CASRALAGGVDEQFF
>TRBV5-5|.|.|TRBJ2-3
CASSRPMDTQYF
>TRBV19|.|.|TRBJ2-1
CASSMGYEQFF
>TRBV10-1|.|TRBD2|TRBJ2-5
CASRTSGSLSQETQYF
>TRBV19|.|TRBD2|TRBJ2-1
CASSITSVLAVGEQFF
>TRBV5-5|.|.|TRBJ2-3
CASSLADTQYF
>TRBV28|once|.|TRBJ2-7
CASSPYSYEQYF
>TRBV9|.|.|TRBJ2-7
CASSGTIKYEQYF
>TRBV6-1|once|.|TRBJ2-7
CASIGGTNYEQYF
>TRBV5-6|.|.|TRBJ2-5
CASSRPGALSETQYF
>TRBV19|.|.|TRBJ1-2
CAISQRPDGANYGYTF
>TRBV27|.|.|TRBJ1-5
CASSRGGTQDQPQHF
>TRBV18|once|.|TRBJ2-3
CASSLSRTDTQYF
>TRBV10-3|.|.|TRBJ2-7
CAISQGGTLYEQYF
>TRBV7-2|.|.|TRBJ1-5
CASSPPGGAYQPQHF
>TRBV19|once|.|TRBJ2-3
CASTIGLSDTQYF
>TRBV18|.|.|TRBJ1-2
CASSPGEGNYGYTF
>TRBV7-9|.|.|TRBJ1-5
CASSPGHGSSNQPQHF
>TRBV6-1|once|.|TRBJ1-2
CASTLGGAYGYTF
>TRBV28|.|.|TRBJ2-7
CASSFGTYSYEQYF
>TRBV18|.|TRBD1|TRBJ1-3
CASSIQGVPGNTIYF
>TRBV5-1|.|TRBD1|TRBJ1-4
CASSHGQGGDEKLFF
>TRBV28|.|.|TRBJ1-2
CASSLGQNYGYTF
>TRBV18|once|TRBD2|TRBJ2-7
CASSPQPGGDEQYF
>TRBV5-1|once|TRBD2|TRBJ2-3
CASSLGTSGISTDTQYF
>TRBV30|.|TRBD1|TRBJ1-2
CAWSSRPLGQNYGYTF
>TRBV10-3|once|.|TRBJ2-5
CAISVGGTVADGGLETQYF
>TRBV7-2|.|TRBD2|TRBJ2-1
CASGRDYRTYNEQFF
>TRBV25-1|.|.|TRBJ2-5
CASRFSETQYF
>TRBV5-6|.|.|TRBJ2-5
CASSLVSRGVEETQYF
>TRBV2|.|.|TRBJ1-3
CASSQATGRVSGNTIYF
>TRBV19|once|.|TRBJ1-5
CASWDPFRGNQPQHF
>TRBV6-1|.|.|TRBJ1-2
CAGRTANYGYTF
>TRBV5-1|.|TRBD1|TRBJ2-6
CASGRTGDGANVLTF
>TRBV6-6|once|.|TRBJ1-2
CASSYAAGYRGYTF
>TRBV7-8|.|.|TRBJ2-6
CASSPVFLGANVLTF
>TRBV27|.|TRBD2|TRBJ2-1
CASRSTYLRLADEQFF
>TRBV2|.|.|TRBJ2-5
CASTYDREETQYF
>TRBV5-6|once|.|TRBJ2-3
CASSLAVSTDTQYF
>TRBV28|.|.|TRBJ1-5
CASNQGLYQPQHF